This record looks at one TCR beta chain sequence and its context. The data stem from a study of T cells expressing NK-cell markers. Looking at the study overall: Sequencing covered eight donors, seven HCMV-seropositive and one seronegative.

CDR3 size: 14 residues. Per germline, CDR1 SGHAT and CDR2 FQNNGV. Libraries used 5'RACE template switching adding universal primer site and UMIs. Each CDR3 protein gets one entry in TCRdb, which reprocessed the 5' RACE reads and gives no DNA. This sample's table reports 500,000 to 600,000 distinct CDR3 sequences. The chain links TRBV11-2 to TRBJ1-3; TCRdb lists TRBD1, though no DNA is available to test this call. The sequence was collected from a man aged 18 to 30 in good health. Sequencing input: blood T cells: a sorted CD56 or NKG2C T cell subset, CD4+ or CD8+ T cells, or bulk PBMC T cells (not recorded which). CDR3 amino acids: CASSAGTAGNTIYF.